This T cell receptor (beta chain) was documented in a study of cytomegalovirus exposure and HLA in healthy donors. This CDR3 contains 16 residues. J lost 5 bases, V lost 5 bases, and 11 bases had no gene match. The germline V gene has CDR1 MDHEN and CDR2 SYDVKM. Sequencing was performed with immunoSEQ multiplex PCR; in TCRdb, only in-frame clones are kept and a portion is missing. This sample has about 65,000 clones, with about 94% found just once. This TCR was sampled from a man between 18 and 29 years old in good health and CMV-seropositive. The specimen was PBMCs. V usage is TRBV28 and J usage is TRBJ2-1; 8 nucleotides agree with TRBD2. The CDR3 protein is CASSPPGVREDNEQFF. CDR3 DNA sequence: TGTGCCAGCAGTCCACCAGGGGTGCGGGAGGACAATGAGCAGTTCTTC.